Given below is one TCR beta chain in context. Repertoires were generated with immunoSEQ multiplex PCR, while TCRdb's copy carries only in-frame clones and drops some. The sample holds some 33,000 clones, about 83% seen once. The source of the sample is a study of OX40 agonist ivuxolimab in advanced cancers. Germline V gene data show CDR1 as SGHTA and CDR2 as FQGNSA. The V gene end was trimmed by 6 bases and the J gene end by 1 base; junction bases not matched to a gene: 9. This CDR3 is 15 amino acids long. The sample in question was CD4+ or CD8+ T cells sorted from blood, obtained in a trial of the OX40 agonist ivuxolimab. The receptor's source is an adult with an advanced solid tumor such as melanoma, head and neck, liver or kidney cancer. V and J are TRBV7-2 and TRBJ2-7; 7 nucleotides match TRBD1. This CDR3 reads CASRSPLTGSYEQYF. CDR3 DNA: TGTGCCAGCAGATCCCCGTTGACAGGGTCCTACGAGCAGTACTTC.